A single sample gave rise to the 3 T cell receptor beta chains below, sequenced in a study of blood T cell repertoires in COVID-19. Clones were sequenced by immunoSEQ multiplex PCR, and TCRdb holds only the in-frame ones, with some missing. The sample has more than 150,000 clones; about 72% are singletons. Sequenced material: PBMCs or T cells enriched from blood (not recorded which). The receptors stem from a woman between 50 and 59 years old who had recovered from COVID-19.

The chain joins TRBV9 to TRBJ2-5; 7 bases are shared with TRBD1. J gave up 2 bases and V 5 bases, and 6 bases lay outside the gene matches. The length of the CDR3 is 14 residues. Germline values: CDR1 SGDLS, CDR2 YYNGEE. The CDR3 sequence: CASSLTGYQETQYF. The CDR3 nucleotides read TGTGCCAGCAGTCTGACAGGGTATCAAGAGACCCAGTACTTC. Drawing the rest from reference TRBV9 and TRBJ2-5, the complete variable domain is DSGVTQTPKHLITATGQRVTLRCSPRSGDLSVYWYQQSLDQGLQFLIQYYNGEERAKGNILERFSAQQFPDLHSELNLSSLELGDSALYFCASSLTGYQETQYFGPGTRLLVL.

This rearrangement joins TRBV5-1 to TRBJ2-2; 8 positions match TRBD2. CDR1 is SGHRS and CDR2 is YFSETQ in the germline V gene. The length of the CDR3 is 16 residues. Losses at the gene ends were 5 bases for V and 4 bases for J; bases not matched to a gene: 10. The DNA for the CDR3 is TGCGCCAGCAGACCGGGACTAGAGACCTTCACCGGGGAGCTGTTTTTT. The encoded protein is CASRPGLETFTGELFF.

In its sample, this clone was seen a few times. The V call is TRBV14, the J call TRBJ1-2; D remains unclear. This CDR3 has 13 residues. V was clipped by 1 base and J by 7 bases, with 10 bases between them. Germline values: CDR1 SGHDN, CDR2 FVKESK. The CDR3 sequence is CASSQVRIRGYTF. The CDR3 DNA reads TGTGCCAGCAGCCAAGTGAGGATCCGTGGCTACACCTTC.